The T cell receptor (beta chain) under discussion was sequenced for a study of T cell repertoires in cytomegalovirus infection. About the research overall: Based on public TCR beta signatures, there were indications of CMV infection and of a matching HLA type. Study-wide results and caveats: HLA-C-restricted CMV clonotypes gave the most frequent clonotype in two of eight donors.

MiXCR, run by TCRdb on the reads, gives a single entry per CDR3 protein. The sample lists some 700,000 distinct CDR3 sequences, around 35% occurring once. The CDR3 spans 12 residues. V lost 8 bases, J lost 2 bases, and 6 bases lay in between. Germline V lookup: CDR1 SGHVS, CDR2 FQNEAQ. Comments on this clonotype: Its specificity is unknown.

This chain joins TRBV7-8 and TRBJ2-2; D is uncertain. This clonotype was sampled from a human donor in good health (CMV status not recorded). Some clones in this sample may be carry-over from other donors' samples. The source was cultured PBMCs, collected from culture after CMV antigen stimulation. The CDR3 nucleotides are TGTGCCAGCGGACCAAACACCGGGGAGCTGTTTTTT. Its protein is CASGPNTGELFF.